This is a list of T cell receptor beta chains from one sample in a study of OX40 agonist ivuxolimab in advanced cancers. Sequencing was performed with immunoSEQ multiplex PCR; in TCRdb, only in-frame clones are kept and a portion is missing. Among 70,000 or so clones listed, approximately 86% were seen once. The sample here was CD4+ or CD8+ T cells sorted from blood, taken in a trial of the OX40 agonist ivuxolimab. Receptor source: an adult with an advanced solid tumor such as melanoma, head and neck, liver or kidney cancer. Each CDR3 is given with its conserved first and last residue. D genes are given only for firm matches. Clone size is stated in some rows and not others, as once, few, many or a class when expanded.

V gene	J gene	clone size	D gene	CDR3 protein	CDR3 DNA
TRBV6-1	TRBJ1-5	.	.	CASSEGRRGFSNQPQHF	TGTGCCAGCAGTGAAGGGCGCCGGGGCTTTAGCAATCAGCCCCAGCATTTT
TRBV4-1	TRBJ2-7	.	.	CASSLGQHYEQYF	TGCGCCAGCAGCCTGGGGCAGCACTACGAGCAGTACTTC
TRBV7-2	TRBJ1-1	.	.	CASSLARGGTEAFF	TGTGCCAGCAGCTTAGCCAGGGGAGGCACTGAAGCTTTCTTT
TRBV28	TRBJ1-2	few	.	CASGRDGYTF	TGTGCCAGCGGCAGGGATGGCTACACCTTC
TRBV18	TRBJ2-7	once	.	CASSPPAGAAYEQYF	TGTGCCAGCTCACCACCGGCAGGGGCTGCCTACGAGCAGTACTTC
TRBV28	TRBJ1-1	.	TRBD1	CASSQGAGGAPEAFF	TGTGCCAGCAGCCAGGGGGCAGGGGGCGCCCCTGAAGCTTTCTTT
TRBV9	TRBJ2-2	.	TRBD2	CASSVDLREGPGELFF	TGTGCCAGCAGCGTAGACCTGCGGGAGGGCCCCGGGGAGCTGTTTTTT
TRBV18	TRBJ2-3	few	TRBD2	CASSPWSGGADTQYF	TGTGCCAGCTCACCATGGAGCGGGGGGGCAGATACGCAGTATTTT
TRBV5-3	TRBJ2-7	.	TRBD1	CARSLSLDREDPPNYEQYF	TGTGCCAGAAGCTTGTCCCTGGACAGGGAGGACCCACCTAACTACGAGCAGTACTTC
TRBV6-5	TRBJ2-2	.	TRBD2	CASSYGGSRSGELFF	TGTGCCAGCAGTTACGGCGGGAGTCGGTCCGGGGAGCTGTTTTTT
TRBV7-2	TRBJ1-3	.	TRBD1	CASSFYDRGNTIYF	TGTGCCAGCAGCTTTTACGACAGGGGTAACACCATATATTTT
TRBV28	TRBJ1-1	.	TRBD1	CASNPTGKNTEAFF	TGTGCCAGCAATCCGACAGGGAAGAACACTGAAGCTTTCTTT
TRBV6-5	TRBJ2-6	.	.	CASSWGQAGANVLTF	TGTGCCAGCAGCTGGGGGCAGGCTGGGGCCAACGTCCTGACTTTC
TRBV6-1	TRBJ1-5	once	TRBD1	CASTSDRRSNQPQHF	TGTGCCAGCACCTCGGACAGGAGAAGCAATCAGCCCCAGCATTTT
TRBV15	TRBJ1-4	once	.	CATSRSTGTLGEKLFF	TGTGCCACCAGCAGATCGACCGGGACGTTGGGGGAAAAACTGTTTTTT
TRBV7-3	TRBJ2-3	.	.	CASSLSSTDTQYF	TGTGCCAGCAGCCTATCTAGCACAGATACGCAGTATTTT
TRBV2	TRBJ2-2	.	TRBD1	CASSAYGTVTGELFF	TGTGCCAGCAGTGCCTACGGGACAGTGACCGGGGAGCTGTTTTTT
TRBV10-2	TRBJ1-6	.	.	CASSESITGPNNSPLHF	TGCGCCAGCAGTGAGTCGATAACAGGACCTAATAATTCACCCCTCCACTTT
TRBV19	TRBJ1-5	.	.	CASEKGIRNQPQHF	TGTGCCAGTGAAAAGGGGATTCGCAATCAGCCCCAGCATTTT
TRBV5-1	TRBJ2-2	.	.	CASSLQGTNTGELFF	TGCGCCAGCAGCTTGCAGGGCACAAACACCGGGGAGCTGTTTTTT
TRBV10-3	TRBJ1-1	few	.	CAMRQNGPNTEAFF	TGTGCCATGAGACAAAATGGGCCCAACACTGAAGCTTTCTTT
TRBV28	TRBJ2-4	.	.	CASRGGDIQYF	TGTGCCAGCAGGGGTGGGGACATTCAGTACTTC
TRBV5-1	TRBJ2-6	.	.	CASSSEFSGANVLTF	TGCGCCAGCAGCTCTGAATTCTCTGGGGCCAACGTCCTGACTTTC
TRBV28	TRBJ2-7	.	.	CASSLAPDSYEQYF	TGTGCCAGCAGTTTAGCACCTGACTCCTACGAGCAGTACTTC
TRBV18	TRBJ1-2	.	TRBD1	CASSPQPGTGDGYTF	TGTGCCAGCTCACCTCAGCCCGGGACAGGGGACGGCTACACCTTC
TRBV7-2	TRBJ2-7	.	TRBD2	CASSFGGGPYEQYF	TGTGCCAGCAGCTTCGGGGGGGGTCCCTACGAGCAGTACTTC
TRBV6-5	TRBJ2-3	.	.	CASSYSSGEGTDTQYF	TGTGCCAGCAGTTACTCGTCTGGTGAAGGGACAGATACGCAGTATTTT
TRBV28	TRBJ1-5	.	.	CASSGGGGNQPQHF	TGTGCCAGCAGCGGCGGGGGGGGCAATCAGCCCCAGCATTTT
TRBV6-5	TRBJ2-7	.	.	CASSVLPSDSFQYF	TGTGCCAGCAGTGTCCTACCCTCCGACAGTTTTCAGTACTTC
TRBV6-5	TRBJ2-3	.	TRBD2	CASSYMTSGGADTQYF	TGTGCCAGCAGTTACATGACTAGCGGGGGGGCTGATACGCAGTATTTT
TRBV18	TRBJ1-5	.	.	CASSPLADQPQHF	TGTGCCAGCTCACCACTAGCGGATCAGCCCCAGCATTTT
TRBV10-3	TRBJ1-4	.	TRBD1	CAIRAGTGNEKLFF	TGTGCCATCAGGGCCGGGACAGGGAATGAAAAACTGTTTTTT
TRBV5-4	TRBJ1-1	.	.	CASSPGPRTAEAFF	TGTGCCAGCAGCCCGGGACCTCGAACGGCGGAAGCTTTCTTT
TRBV6-6	TRBJ1-2	.	.	CASSYGGGLLYGYTF	TGTGCCAGCAGTTACGGAGGGGGGCTGCTCTATGGCTACACCTTC
TRBV19	TRBJ2-4	.	TRBD1	CASSIDRRQGKVPGIQYF	TGTGCCAGTAGTATAGATCGTAGACAGGGGAAGGTTCCAGGCATTCAGTACTTC
TRBV5-6	TRBJ1-3	.	.	CASSFFRPSGNTIYF	TGTGCCAGCAGCTTCTTTCGACCATCTGGAAACACCATATATTTT
TRBV6-1	TRBJ2-2	.	TRBD1	CASSLDRAPGELFF	TGTGCCAGCAGCTTGGACAGGGCCCCCGGGGAGCTGTTTTTT
TRBV2	TRBJ1-1	.	.	CASSVDRTEAFF	TGTGCCAGCAGCGTTGATCGAACTGAAGCTTTCTTT
TRBV5-4	TRBJ2-5	.	TRBD1	CASRGQVAQETQYF	TGTGCCAGCAGGGGACAGGTCGCACAAGAGACCCAGTACTTC
TRBV11-1	TRBJ2-7	.	.	CASSYTMTVSSYEQYF	TGTGCCAGCAGCTATACCATGACCGTAAGCTCCTACGAGCAGTACTTC
TRBV7-8	TRBJ2-3	.	TRBD2	CASSRSGGARDTQYF	TGTGCCAGCAGCCGCTCGGGGGGAGCACGTGATACGCAGTATTTT
TRBV7-2	TRBJ2-5	.	.	CASSLNAAVQGTQYF	TGTGCCAGCAGCTTAAACGCTGCAGTCCAGGGGACCCAGTACTTC
TRBV6-1	TRBJ1-1	.	.	CASTTGQVMNTEAFF	TGTGCCAGTACCACGGGACAAGTAATGAACACTGAAGCTTTCTTT
TRBV7-7	TRBJ2-5	.	.	CASSPQGRQTQYF	TGTGCTAGCAGCCCCCAGGGGCGGCAGACCCAGTACTTC
TRBV6-1	TRBJ1-2	.	TRBD1	CASSTGQGAYGYTF	TGTGCCAGCAGTACCGGACAGGGGGCTTATGGCTACACCTTC
TRBV28	TRBJ1-5	.	.	CASSLGGWLSNQPQHF	TGTGCCAGCAGTTTAGGGGGCTGGTTGAGCAATCAGCCCCAGCATTTT
TRBV6-6	TRBJ2-5	.	.	CASRTGGKETQYF	TGTGCCAGCAGGACGGGTGGGAAAGAGACCCAGTACTTC
TRBV9	TRBJ1-3	.	.	CASSEDVSSGNTIYF	TGTGCCAGCAGCGAGGACGTTAGCTCTGGAAACACCATATATTTT
TRBV5-4	TRBJ2-5	.	.	CASSLNRDPTQYF	TGTGCCAGCAGCCTGAACAGGGACCCGACCCAGTACTTC
TRBV11-2	TRBJ2-7	once	TRBD1	CASSSGQGTREQYF	TGTGCCAGCAGCTCGGGACAGGGGACCCGGGAGCAGTACTTC
TRBV28	TRBJ2-7	few	TRBD1	CASSTQGALGGNEQYF	TGTGCCAGCAGTACCCAGGGGGCACTTGGAGGGAACGAGCAGTACTTC
TRBV4-1	TRBJ2-5	once	TRBD2	CASSQGGLAGGNQETQYF	TGCGCCAGCAGCCAAGGCGGACTAGCGGGAGGGAACCAAGAGACCCAGTACTTC
TRBV28	TRBJ2-7	once	TRBD1	CASSQTGTGNYEQYF	TGTGCCAGCAGTCAAACCGGGACAGGGAACTACGAGCAGTACTTC
TRBV7-2	TRBJ1-5	.	.	CASSFTPSNQPQHF	TGTGCCAGCAGCTTTACGCCAAGCAATCAGCCCCAGCATTTT
TRBV9	TRBJ2-1	.	TRBD2	CASSVVAGPYNEQFF	TGTGCCAGCAGCGTAGTAGCGGGGCCCTACAATGAGCAGTTCTTC
TRBV7-2	TRBJ1-2	.	.	CASSLGGNYNYGYTF	TGTGCCAGCAGCTTAGGAGGAAACTATAACTATGGCTACACCTTC
TRBV9	TRBJ2-1	.	.	CASSPQGLSIDEQFF	TGTGCCAGCAGCCCCCAGGGACTGTCGATTGATGAGCAGTTCTTC